The rows below give T cell receptor beta chains drawn from one sample of a study of shared clonotypes between healthy human individuals. Sequencing used immunoSEQ multiplex PCR; TCRdb keeps in-frame clones, though not all of them. The top ten clones hold 24% of a sample with about 820,000 clones, about 91% of them seen once. Sequencing was done on a sample of naive CD8+ T cells sorted from blood. The receptors shown here come from a man aged 25 to 45 in good health. CDR3s include the opening cysteine and the closing phenylalanine or tryptophan. The D gene is left open where the match is weak. Size is omitted from some rows. Given values are once, few, many or a class for expanded clones.

v_call: TRBV19
clone_size: .
j_call: TRBJ2-5
d_call: .
cdr3_nt: TGTGCCAGTAGTATAGGGCTAGCTCAAGAGGGAGAGACCCAGTACTTC
cdr3_aa: CASSIGLAQEGETQYF

v_call: TRBV4-1
clone_size: .
j_call: TRBJ2-7
d_call: .
cdr3_nt: TGCGCCAGCAGCCAAGAAACAGGGGTAGCGGGCGCCTTCTACGAGCAGTACTTC
cdr3_aa: CASSQETGVAGAFYEQYF

v_call: TRBV29-1
clone_size: .
j_call: TRBJ1-3
d_call: .
cdr3_nt: TGCAGCGTTGAAGATCGGCCGAGTGGGGGAAACACCATATATTTT
cdr3_aa: CSVEDRPSGGNTIYF

v_call: TRBV28
clone_size: .
j_call: TRBJ1-4
d_call: TRBD1
cdr3_nt: TGTGCCAGCAGTTCCAGGACAGGAATTAATGAAAAACTGTTTTTT
cdr3_aa: CASSSRTGINEKLFF

v_call: TRBV7-2
clone_size: once
j_call: TRBJ2-7
d_call: TRBD2
cdr3_nt: TGTGCCAGCAGCTCCCGTCTACTAGCGGGAGACGAGCAGTACTTC
cdr3_aa: CASSSRLLAGDEQYF

v_call: TRBV7-9
clone_size: .
j_call: TRBJ1-2
d_call: .
cdr3_nt: TGTGCCAGCAGCTTTTCTGAGGATGGCTACACCTTC
cdr3_aa: CASSFSEDGYTF

v_call: TRBV4-1
clone_size: .
j_call: TRBJ2-5
d_call: .
cdr3_nt: TGCGCCAGCAGCCAAGAGGAGATCGGCTCCCTTCAAGAGACCCAGTACTTC
cdr3_aa: CASSQEEIGSLQETQYF

v_call: TRBV11-2
clone_size: .
j_call: TRBJ1-1
d_call: .
cdr3_nt: TGTGCCAGCAGCTTTTTACAGGTTGAAGCTTTCTTT
cdr3_aa: CASSFLQVEAFF

v_call: TRBV19
clone_size: many
j_call: TRBJ1-4
d_call: .
cdr3_nt: TGTGCCAGTAGTATAGGAAAGCGGGGGACTAATGAAAAACTGTTTTTT
cdr3_aa: CASSIGKRGTNEKLFF

v_call: TRBV19
clone_size: .
j_call: TRBJ2-7
d_call: .
cdr3_nt: TGTGCCAGTAGTCAGGCATACTCAACATACGAGCAGTACTTC
cdr3_aa: CASSQAYSTYEQYF

v_call: TRBV7-9
clone_size: .
j_call: TRBJ2-7
d_call: TRBD1
cdr3_nt: TGTGCCAGCAGCTCTTCCGGGACAGGGATTTACGAGCAGTACTTC
cdr3_aa: CASSSSGTGIYEQYF

v_call: TRBV2
clone_size: .
j_call: TRBJ1-1
d_call: .
cdr3_nt: TGTGCCAGCAGTGTGGGCCAGGGGAATGAAGCTTTCTTT
cdr3_aa: CASSVGQGNEAFF